A single sample gave rise to the 18 T cell receptor beta chains below, sequenced in a study of blood T cell repertoires in COVID-19. Clones were read by immunoSEQ multiplex PCR, and TCRdb kept only the in-frame ones, dropping some. The sample includes about 250,000 clones, 85% to 95% seen only once; the top ten take 0.83%. The source material was peripheral blood. The receptors derive from a man under 40 with COVID-19, enrolled during active disease.

This chain uses TRBV6-5 with TRBJ1-2; a possible D gene is TRBD1 (6 bases). Trimming stripped 6 bases from V and 4 bases from J, with 18 bases between. CDR3 size: 15 residues. CDR1 MNHEY and CDR2 SVGAGI come from the germline V gene. CDR3 in amino acids: CASRPLPGESYGYTF. CDR3 sequence (DNA): TGTGCCAGCAGACCATTACCAGGGGAAAGCTATGGCTACACCTTC.

This chain uses TRBV30 with TRBJ1-3; possible D gene TRBD1, 5 bases. Germline values: CDR1 GTSNPN, CDR2 SVGIG (reference sequence). This CDR3 comprises 15 residues. Trimming stripped 2 bases from V and 0 bases from J, with 11 bases between. Here the CDR3 DNA reads TGTGCCTGGAGTATCGGGGACTTCTCTGGAAACACCATATATTTT. Its protein is CAWSIGDFSGNTIYF.

The chain uses TRBV30 and TRBJ2-3; 9 bases agree with TRBD2. Germline V CDR1 and CDR2: GTSNPN, SVGIG (reference sequence). V lost 8 bases, J lost 3 bases, and 6 bases stayed unmatched. The CDR3 totals 13 residues. CDR3 in DNA: TGTGCCCGTGGGGCGGGGGGGACAGATACGCAGTATTTT. Protein product: CARGAGGTDTQYF.

This rearrangement joins TRBV19 to TRBJ2-3; TRBD1 agrees at 9 bases. This CDR3 contains 16 residues. Looked up from germline, CDR1 is LNHDA and CDR2 is SQIVND (reference sequence). V trimming: 5 bases; J trimming: 0 bases; junction bases outside the gene matches: 6. CDR3 nucleotides: TGTGCCAGTAGTGAAGACAGGGGGTTTAGCACAGATACGCAGTATTTT. Protein product: CASSEDRGFSTDTQYF.

This sequence joins TRBV29-1 and TRBJ2-3, with no clear D. From germline, CDR1 is SQVTM and CDR2 ANQGSEA. The CDR3 length is 12 residues. Trimming cost V 6 bases and J 6 bases, with 13 bases left between them. The CDR3 is CSVLLGADTQYF. Written as DNA, the CDR3 is TGCAGCGTCCTCTTGGGCGCCGATACGCAGTATTTT.

Comment on this clone: The sample contains more than one DNA sequence encoding this CDR3. This chain joins TRBV5-1 and TRBJ2-2; 9 positions agree with TRBD1. Germline CDR1 reads SGHRS; CDR2 reads YFSETQ. The CDR3 runs 15 residues. The V segment lost 3 bases and the J segment 2 bases; nucleotides outside the gene matches: 2. The CDR3 loop reads CASSSGQGNTGELFF. The CDR3 DNA reads as TGCGCCAGCAGCTCGGGACAGGGTAACACCGGGGAGCTGTTTTTT.

This clone appeared once. The gene calls are TRBV12-5 and TRBJ1-1, with no clear D. Between the trimmed V and J ends, which lost 7 bases and 6 bases, there was a span of 12 bases. The CDR3 sequence is 12 residues long. The germline CDR1 and CDR2 sequences are LGHNT and FRNRAP. The CDR3 here is CASDTSGSEAFF. The CDR3, as DNA: TGTGCTAGTGACACTTCGGGTTCTGAAGCTTTCTTT.

The V and J genes are TRBV14 and TRBJ2-2; unclear D gene. V was cut by 0 bases and J by 2 bases, with 10 bases left in between. This CDR3 spans 16 amino acids. CDR1 SGHDN and CDR2 FVKESK come from the germline V gene. CDR3 coding DNA: TGTGCCAGCAGCCAAGAGGGCCAGAGAAACACCGGGGAGCTGTTTTTT. Translation gives CASSQEGQRNTGELFF. The variable domain in full, completed from reference TRBV14 and TRBJ2-2, reads EAGVTQFPSHSVIEKGQTVTLRCDPISGHDNLYWYRRVMGKEIKFLLHFVKESKQDESGMPNNRFLAERTGGTYSTLKVQPAELEDSGVYFCASSQEGQRNTGELFFGEGSRLTVL.

This clone was observed once. For the CDR3, the DNA is TGTGCCAGCAGCTTGGTAAGTCGGGAAGGCAACACCATATATTTT. Translated, it gives CASSLVSREGNTIYF. This chain joins TRBV5-4 and TRBJ1-3; D gene uncertain. Trimming removed 0 bases at V and 7 bases at J, with 14 bases between. The germline V gene encodes CDR1 SGHNT and CDR2 YYREEE (reference sequence). CDR3 size: 15 residues.

The rearrangement uses TRBV7-3 and TRBJ1-1, with TRBD1 identical over 8 bases. This CDR3 comprises 15 residues. The ends lost 2 bases at V and 10 bases at J; junction bases unmatched: 12. The germline CDR1 and CDR2 sequences are SGHTA and FQGTGA. The chain's CDR3 is CASSLAAPGQGLAFF. The CDR3 DNA sequence: TGTGCCAGCAGCTTAGCCGCCCCCGGACAGGGCTTAGCTTTCTTT.

This clone has just one count. This chain links TRBV12-3 or TRBV12-4 with TRBJ2-3; the D gene is possibly TRBD2 (6 bases). The CDR3 is 13 residues long. V was shortened by 4 bases and J by 1 base, with 6 bases between the two germline ends. As DNA, the CDR3 is TGTGCCAGCAGTTGGGGGGGCACAGATACGCAGTATTTT. Its translation: CASSWGGTDTQYF.

The gene calls are TRBV7-7 and TRBJ1-1, with a weak D call TRBD1 (6 bases). CDR3 size: 15 residues. Germline V CDR1 and CDR2: SSHAT, FNYEAQ (reference sequence). The V end was cut by 5 bases, the J end by 2 bases, with 15 bases between. DNA of the CDR3: TGTGCCAGCAGCCAACCTCGGACAGAAAACACTGAAGCTTTCTTT. It encodes CASSQPRTENTEAFF.

The rearrangement joins TRBV6-5 to TRBJ2-1; no clear D. The CDR3 spans 12 residues. V was clipped by 5 bases and J by 7 bases, with 9 bases between them. CDR1 MNHEY and CDR2 SVGAGI come from the germline V gene. The CDR3 spells CASSRRMNEQFF. The CDR3 nucleotides read TGTGCCAGCAGTCGCAGGATGAATGAGCAGTTCTTC.

This chain joins TRBV3-1 (or the pseudogene TRBV3-2) and TRBJ1-2; no definite D call. V lost 1 base and J 0 bases, leaving 12 bases between the germline ends. The CDR3 is made up of 16 amino acids. Germline CDR1 reads LGHDT; CDR2 reads YNNKEL (reference sequence). CDR3 nucleotides: TGTGCCAGCAGCCAAGGCAGGCCATTAGCTAACTATGGCTACACCTTC. Translating gives CASSQGRPLANYGYTF.

The chain couples TRBV7-9 to TRBJ2-3, with TRBD2 matching 12 bases. CDR3 length: 16 residues. The J segment lost 2 bases and the V segment lost 5 bases, leaving 5 bases of the junction unmatched. Germline CDR1 SEHNR, CDR2 FQNEAQ (reference sequence). The CDR3 sequence is CASSVLAGGFTDTQYF. CDR3 bases: TGTGCCAGCAGCGTTCTAGCGGGGGGGTTCACAGATACGCAGTATTTT.

With regard to this clone: Other DNA sequences from this sample encode an identical CDR3 as well. Here the CDR3 DNA reads TGTGCCAGCAGCCCCACAGGGAACTATGGCTACACCTTC. Translation: CASSPTGNYGYTF. This chain links TRBV6-5 with TRBJ1-2; maybe TRBD1 (6 bases). V was clipped by 6 bases and J by 2 bases, with 10 bases between them. The CDR3 covers 13 residues. The germline CDR1 and CDR2 sequences are MNHEY and SVGAGI.

The gene calls are TRBV5-4 and TRBJ2-7; D possibly corresponds to TRBD1 (5 bases). The germline V gene encodes CDR1 SGHNT and CDR2 YYREEE (reference sequence). The CDR3 covers 14 residues. V was shortened by 4 bases and J by 2 bases, with 13 bases between the two germline ends. The CDR3 DNA follows: TGTGCCAGCAGCCGAATCGACAGAGCCTACGAGCAGTACTTC. This encodes CASSRIDRAYEQYF. The variable domain in full, with the rest retrieved from reference TRBV5-4 and TRBJ2-7, is ETGVTQSPTHLIKTRGQQVTLRCSSQSGHNTVSWYQQALGQGPQFIFQYYREEENGRGNFPPRFSGLQFPNYSSELNVNALELDDSALYLCASSRIDRAYEQYFGPGTRLTVT.

The chain couples TRBV4-2 to TRBJ2-7; D call uncertain. The CDR3 contains 11 residues. V dropped 5 bases and J dropped 3 bases, with 5 bases sitting between them. Per germline, CDR1 LGHNA and CDR2 YNFKEQ. The CDR3 region is CASSVGYEQYF. The CDR3 nucleotides are TGTGCCAGCAGCGTCGGCTACGAGCAGTACTTC.